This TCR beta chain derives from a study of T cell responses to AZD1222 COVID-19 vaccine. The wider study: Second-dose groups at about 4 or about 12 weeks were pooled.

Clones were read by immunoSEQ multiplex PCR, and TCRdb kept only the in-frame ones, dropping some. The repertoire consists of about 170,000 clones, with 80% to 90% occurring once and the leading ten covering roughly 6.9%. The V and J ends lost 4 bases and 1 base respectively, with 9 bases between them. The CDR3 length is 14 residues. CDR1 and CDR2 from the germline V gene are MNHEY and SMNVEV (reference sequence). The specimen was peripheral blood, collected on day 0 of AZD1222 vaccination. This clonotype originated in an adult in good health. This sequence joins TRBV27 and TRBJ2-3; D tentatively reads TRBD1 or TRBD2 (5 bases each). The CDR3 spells CASSWGPRTDTQYF. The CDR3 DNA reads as TGTGCCAGCAGTTGGGGACCCCGCACAGATACGCAGTATTTT.